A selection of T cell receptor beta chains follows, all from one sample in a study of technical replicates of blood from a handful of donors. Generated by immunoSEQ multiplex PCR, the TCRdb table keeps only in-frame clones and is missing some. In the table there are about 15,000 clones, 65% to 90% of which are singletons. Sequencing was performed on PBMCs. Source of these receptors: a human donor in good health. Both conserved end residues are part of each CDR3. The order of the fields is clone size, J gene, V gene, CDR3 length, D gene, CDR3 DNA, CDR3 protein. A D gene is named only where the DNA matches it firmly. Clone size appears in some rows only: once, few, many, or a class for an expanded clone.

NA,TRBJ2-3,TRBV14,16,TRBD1,TGTGCCAGCAGCCAAGATCAGGGGGTGGGCACAGATACGCAGTATTTT,CASSQDQGVGTDTQYF
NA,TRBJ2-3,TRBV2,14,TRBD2,TGTGCCAGCAACCAGCGGGAGAGGTCAGATACGCAGTATTTT,CASNQRERSDTQYF
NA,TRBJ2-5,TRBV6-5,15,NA,TGTGCCAGCAGTTCCACCCCGGGGGTACAAGAGACCCAGTACTTC,CASSSTPGVQETQYF
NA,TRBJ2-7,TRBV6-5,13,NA,TGTGCCAGGATCCGGAGGAGCTCCTACGAGCAGTACTTC,CARIRRSSYEQYF
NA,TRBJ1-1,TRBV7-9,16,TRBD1,TGTGCCAGCAGCCCTCAGACAGGGGATATGAACACTGAAGCTTTCTTT,CASSPQTGDMNTEAFF
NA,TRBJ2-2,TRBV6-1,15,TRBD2,TGTGCCGTGGAGTCTAGCGGGAGGGGGTCCGGGGAGCTGTTTTTT,CAVESSGRGSGELFF
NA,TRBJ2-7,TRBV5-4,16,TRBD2,TGTGCCAGCAGCCCCAGGACTAGCGGGATGAGGGGCGAGCAGTACTTC,CASSPRTSGMRGEQYF
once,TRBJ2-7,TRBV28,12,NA,TGTGCCAGCAGTTTATCCTTGTACGAGCAGTACTTC,CASSLSLYEQYF
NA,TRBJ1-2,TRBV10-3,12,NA,TGTGCCATCAGCGGACTCCTCGATGGCTACACCTTC,CAISGLLDGYTF
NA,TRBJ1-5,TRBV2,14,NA,TGTGCCAGCAGCGTAAGGACTGGCAGTCAGCCCCAGCATTTT,CASSVRTGSQPQHF
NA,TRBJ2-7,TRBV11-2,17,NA,TGTGCCAGCAGCTTTAGGGGTGGGCTGATCCAATCCCACGAGCAGTACTTC,CASSFRGGLIQSHEQYF
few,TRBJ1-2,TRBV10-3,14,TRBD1,TGTGCCATCACCGGACAGGACGTGAACTATGGCTACACCTTC,CAITGQDVNYGYTF
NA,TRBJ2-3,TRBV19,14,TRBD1,TGTGCCAGTATGACAGGGTACGGCACAGATACGCAGTATTTT,CASMTGYGTDTQYF
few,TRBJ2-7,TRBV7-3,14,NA,TGTGCCAGCAGCTTAACGTGGGACACGAAAGAGCAGTACTTC,CASSLTWDTKEQYF
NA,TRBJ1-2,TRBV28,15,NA,TGTGCCAGCAGTTTATCTGGGGGGGTGGGCTGGGGCTACACCTTC,CASSLSGGVGWGYTF
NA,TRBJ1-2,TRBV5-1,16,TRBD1,TGCGCCAGCAGCTTGTGGACAGGGGTTGCGGACTATGGCTACACCTTC,CASSLWTGVADYGYTF
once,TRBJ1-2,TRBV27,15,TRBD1,TGTGCCAGCAGTTTAGAGGGACAGACTAACTATGGCTACACCTTC,CASSLEGQTNYGYTF
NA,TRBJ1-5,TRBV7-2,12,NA,TGTGCCAGCAGCTTAGGATCCGAGGCCCAGCATTTT,CASSLGSEAQHF
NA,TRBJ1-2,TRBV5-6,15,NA,TGTGCCAGCAGCTTGAACGGCGGAGGGGCGGGTGGCTACACCTTC,CASSLNGGGAGGYTF
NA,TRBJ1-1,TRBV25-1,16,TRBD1,TGTGCCAGCATCCCAAGACAGGGGAAGGGAGACACTGAAGCTTTCTTT,CASIPRQGKGDTEAFF
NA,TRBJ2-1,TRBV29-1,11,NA,TGCAGCCTAGACTGGCACAATGAGCAGTTCTTC,CSLDWHNEQFF
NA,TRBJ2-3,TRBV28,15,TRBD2,TGTGCCAGCATAATAGCGGGAGGAGTGAAAGATACGCAGTATTTT,CASIIAGGVKDTQYF
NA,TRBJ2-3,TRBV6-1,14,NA,TGTGCCAGCAGAGGGGGGGGGCCCACAGATACGCAGTATTTT,CASRGGGPTDTQYF
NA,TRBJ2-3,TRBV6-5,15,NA,TGTGCCAGCAGTTACTATGGCAGGGGCACAGATACGCAGTATTTT,CASSYYGRGTDTQYF
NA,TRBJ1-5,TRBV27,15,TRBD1,TGTGCCAGCAGTCAAACCCGACAGGGGGGTCAGCCCCAGCATTTT,CASSQTRQGGQPQHF
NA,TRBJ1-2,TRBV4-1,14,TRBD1,TGCGCCAGCAGCCAAGACAGGGGGCGCCGGGGCTACACCTTC,CASSQDRGRRGYTF
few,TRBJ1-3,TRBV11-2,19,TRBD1,TGTGCCAGCAGCTTACTGGGGGGCGAGGACAGGAGGAGGGGAAACACCATATATTTT,CASSLLGGEDRRRGNTIYF
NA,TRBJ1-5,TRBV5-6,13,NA,TGTGCCAGCAGCCAGGGTTTCGATCAGCCCCAGCATTTT,CASSQGFDQPQHF
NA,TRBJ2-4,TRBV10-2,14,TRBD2,TGCGCCAGCAGTGACCCAAGCGGGGGGGACATTCAGTACTTC,CASSDPSGGDIQYF
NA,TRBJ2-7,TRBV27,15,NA,TGTGCCAGCAGTCCCCTGTGGTCGGACACCTACGAGCAGTACTTC,CASSPLWSDTYEQYF
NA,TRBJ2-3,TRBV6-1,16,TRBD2,TGTGCCAGCAGTGAACAGACTAGCGGGATAACAGATACGCAGTATTTT,CASSEQTSGITDTQYF
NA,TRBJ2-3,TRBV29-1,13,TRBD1,TGCAGCGGCGGACAGGGAGACACAGATACGCAGTATTTT,CSGGQGDTDTQYF
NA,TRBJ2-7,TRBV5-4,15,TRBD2,TGTGCCAGCAGCCCGGGGGGGACTAGCGGTTACGAGCAGTACTTC,CASSPGGTSGYEQYF
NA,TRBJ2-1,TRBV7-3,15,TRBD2,TGTGCCAGCAGCTCCGGGACTAGCGGATACAATGAGCAGTTCTTC,CASSSGTSGYNEQFF
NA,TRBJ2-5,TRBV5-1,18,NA,TGCGCCAGCAGCCCAGACCCCATCCTTGGGGGGTACCAAGAGACCCAGTACTTC,CASSPDPILGGYQETQYF
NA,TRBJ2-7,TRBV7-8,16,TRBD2,TGTGCCAGCAGCCTTCTGACTAGCGGGGCCTCCTACGAGCAGTACTTC,CASSLLTSGASYEQYF
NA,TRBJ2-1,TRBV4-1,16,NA,TGCGCCAGCAGCCAAGGGGTGACACAGGAGTACAATGAGCAGTTCTTC,CASSQGVTQEYNEQFF
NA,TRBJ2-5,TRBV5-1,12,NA,TGCGCCAGCAGCTTGTCAGGGATAAACCAGTACTTC,CASSLSGINQYF
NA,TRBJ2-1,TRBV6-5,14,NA,TGTGCCAGCGGGAAGGAGGGAGGTACCAGGGAGCAGTTCTTC,CASGKEGGTREQFF
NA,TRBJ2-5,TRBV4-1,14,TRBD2,TGCGCCAGCAGCCCTAGCGGGAGAGGAGAGACCCAGTACTTC,CASSPSGRGETQYF